Each of the 30 T cell receptor beta chains below was sequenced from the same sample in a study of blood T cell repertoires in COVID-19. The method was immunoSEQ multiplex PCR; TCRdb's version includes in-frame clones alone and lacks a portion of them. The sample includes approximately 88,000 clones, more than 65% of them seen just once. Material for sequencing was peripheral blood. The receptors were gathered from a man in his sixties or seventies with COVID-19, enrolled during active disease.

The chain recombines TRBV5-1 with TRBJ1-6, with TRBD1 matching over 8 bases. The germline CDR1 and CDR2 sequences are SGHRS and YFSETQ. This CDR3 region has 17 residues. Trimming at V came to 0 bases and at J to 7 bases, leaving 9 bases not matched to a gene. CDR3 bases: TGCGCCAGCAGCTTGGGACCCGGACAGGGAACCAATTCACCCCTCCACTTT. Translation: CASSLGPGQGTNSPLHF.

The rearrangement joins TRBV6-2 or TRBV6-3 to TRBJ2-1, with D perhaps matching TRBD1 (6 bases). Trimming removed 3 bases at V and 0 bases at J, with 15 bases between. CDR1 and CDR2 from the germline V gene are MNHEY and SVGEGT. CDR3 length: 17 amino acids. CDR3 nucleotides: TGTGCCAGCAGTTATTCCGGGACACCGGACTCCTACAATGAGCAGTTCTTC. This sequence encodes CASSYSGTPDSYNEQFF.

This chain links TRBV9 with TRBJ2-5; possibly TRBD1 for D (5 bases). Germline V lookup: CDR1 SGDLS, CDR2 YYNGEE. The CDR3 runs to 16 residues. Trimming cost V 0 bases and J 5 bases, with 17 bases left between them. The CDR3, as DNA: TGTGCCAGCAGCGTAGTAGGACATGCTGCCCGGGAGACCCAGTACTTC. Its translation is CASSVVGHAARETQYF.

The chain carries TRBV19 and TRBJ1-5, with no clear D. V lost 8 bases, J lost 5 bases, and 16 bases lay in between. The CDR3 has 14 residues. Germline-derived CDR1 and CDR2 are LNHDA and SQIVND (reference sequence). CDR3: CASSRGRTDQPQHF. The CDR3 bases are TGTGCCAGTTCCCGCGGGAGGACCGATCAGCCCCAGCATTTT.

This sequence joins TRBV11-1 and TRBJ2-3; D is perhaps TRBD2 (5 bases). From germline, CDR1 is SGHAT and CDR2 FQDESV (reference sequence). V was trimmed by 2 bases and J by 0 bases, leaving 12 bases between them. This CDR3 spans 16 amino acids. In DNA form, the CDR3 reads TGTGCCAGCAGCTTAACGCTGGACTTGAGCACAGATACGCAGTATTTT. Translating gives CASSLTLDLSTDTQYF.

CDR3 nucleotides: TGCAGTGCTAGTCGGAGGCTCAATCAGCCCCAGCATTTT. It encodes CSASRRLNQPQHF. This chain links TRBV20-1 with TRBJ1-5; D ambiguous. Trimming took 3 bases from V and 3 from J, leaving 9 bases between them. CDR1 is DFQATT, CDR2 SNEGSKA, per germline (reference sequence). CDR3 size: 13 residues.

The V call is TRBV28, the J call TRBJ1-5; possible D gene TRBD1, 5 bases. Looked up from germline, CDR1 is MDHEN and CDR2 is SYDVKM. The V end lost 8 bases, the J end lost 5 bases, and 19 bases lay between the germline ends. CDR3 size: 15 residues. CDR3 sequence reads: CASVTVGGGDQPQHF. The CDR3, as DNA: TGTGCCAGCGTCACTGTGGGGGGGGGAGATCAGCCCCAGCATTTT.

The V call is TRBV19, the J call TRBJ2-1, with TRBD2 matching over 15 bases. CDR3 length: 15 residues. With 7 bases clipped from V and 15 bases from J, the junction kept 13 bases outside the gene matches. From germline, CDR1 is LNHDA and CDR2 SQIVND (reference sequence). CDR3 amino acids: CASTAPGTSGRYRFF. The CDR3 nucleotides are TGTGCCAGTACCGCACCAGGGACTAGCGGGAGGTATCGGTTCTTC.

The gene calls are TRBV18 and TRBJ2-2; 7 bases match TRBD1. CDR1 and CDR2 (germline): KGHSH, LQKENI. J was trimmed by 6 bases and V by 1 base; bases with no gene match: 5. This CDR3 contains 15 residues. Written as DNA, the CDR3 is TGTGCCAGCTCACCACGAAAGGGGGCAGCCGGGGAGCTGTTTTTT. It specifies CASSPRKGAAGELFF.

Only one count was recorded for this clone. V is TRBV21-1 and J is TRBJ1-1; the D segment call TRBD1 is taken from the table without a DNA check. TRBV21-1 has pseudogene status. This CDR3 comprises 13 residues. The CDR3 is CASTRQGVREAFF. The CDR3 DNA is TGTGCCAGCACCAGACAGGGGGTTAGGGAAGCTTTCTTT.

The V gene is TRBV4-1, the J gene TRBJ1-3; weak D call: TRBD1 (5 bases). CDR3 length: 14 amino acids. Germline V gene sequence: CDR1 MGHRA, CDR2 YSYEKL. The V gene lost 3 bases and the J gene lost 3 bases, with 9 bases spanning the gap. The DNA of the CDR3 is TGCGCCAGCAGCCAGGGACTTCGTGGAAACACCATATATTTT. Its translation: CASSQGLRGNTIYF.

The genes are TRBV3-1 (or the pseudogene TRBV3-2) and TRBJ2-6; D gene ambiguous. V was trimmed by 2 bases and J by 0 bases, leaving 8 bases between them. This CDR3 comprises 16 residues. The germline gives CDR1 LGHDT, CDR2 YNNKEL (reference sequence). CDR3 nucleotide sequence: TGTGCCAGCAGCCAAATGTCCGGCTCTGGGGCCAACGTCCTGACTTTC. Residues: CASSQMSGSGANVLTF.

The chain has TRBV10-2 and TRBJ2-1; no clear D. The V gene lost 2 bases and the J gene lost 10 bases, with 12 bases spanning the gap. Germline V gives CDR1 WSHSY, CDR2 SAAADI. The CDR3 has 13 amino acids. CDR3 coding DNA: TGCGCCAGCAGTGAGGAGAGAGGCGCCGAGCAGTTCTTC. This translates into CASSEERGAEQFF.

The chain employs TRBV20-1 and TRBJ2-7; perhaps TRBD2 as D (5 bases). Germline CDR1 reads DFQATT; CDR2 reads SNEGSKA (reference sequence). The germline V and J ends were trimmed by 3 bases and 1 base, with 13 bases remaining between them. The CDR3 is 14 residues long. CDR3 loop: CSASWVRGSYEQYF. The DNA of the CDR3 is TGCAGTGCTAGTTGGGTTCGAGGGTCCTACGAGCAGTACTTC.

With respect to this clone: This CDR3 is also generated by other DNA sequences in the sample. V gene TRBV9 combines with J gene TRBJ2-7, with D perhaps TRBD2 (6 bases). V was shortened by 0 bases and J by 2 bases, with 12 bases between the two germline ends. This CDR3 is built from 15 residues. Germline loops: CDR1 SGDLS, CDR2 YYNGEE. In nucleotides, the CDR3 is TGTGCCAGCAGCGTAGCAGGGACTGCAGCCTACGAGCAGTACTTC. Protein sequence: CASSVAGTAAYEQYF.

The V call is TRBV12-3 or TRBV12-4, the J call TRBJ1-2; no clear D. The V end lost 2 bases, the J end lost 5 bases, and 9 bases lay between the germline ends. This CDR3 comprises 13 residues. The DNA for the CDR3 is TGTGCCAGCAGTTTAACGGGAGAGTATGGCTACACCTTC. It translates to CASSLTGEYGYTF.

The chain recombines TRBV2 with TRBJ1-2; 7 nucleotides align to TRBD1. The CDR3 is made up of 15 amino acids. Germline V gives CDR1 SNHLY, CDR2 FYNNEI. The junction had 4 bases not matched to a gene; V was cut back by 1 base and J by 2 bases. CDR3 DNA sequence: TGTGCCAGCAGTGAAGGGCAGGGGGTCAACTATGGCTACACCTTC. This gives the protein CASSEGQGVNYGYTF.

This CDR3 reads CASSAGGGGNEKLFF. DNA for the CDR3: TGTGCCAGCAGCGCCGGAGGTGGGGGGAATGAAAAACTGTTTTTT. V is TRBV9 and J is TRBJ1-4, with D possibly matching TRBD1 (5 bases). In germline, CDR1 is SGDLS, CDR2 YYNGEE. Trimming removed 3 bases at V and 5 bases at J, with 14 bases between. This CDR3 is 15 amino acids long.

The chain combines TRBV6-2 or TRBV6-3 with TRBJ1-1; a possible D gene is TRBD1 (5 bases). The V end was cut by 6 bases, the J end by 11 bases, with 16 bases between. Germline V gene data show CDR1 as MNHEY and CDR2 as SVGEGT. The CDR3 totals 12 residues. CDR3 residues: CASSKQEKWAFF. As DNA, the CDR3 is TGTGCCAGCAGCAAACAGGAAAAGTGGGCTTTCTTT.

The rearrangement links TRBV19 to TRBJ2-7; 9 bases match TRBD1. CDR3 length: 16 residues. V was clipped by 5 bases and J by 0 bases; unmatched bases: 8. In germline, CDR1 is LNHDA, CDR2 SQIVND (reference sequence). The CDR3 DNA is TGTGCCAGTAGTCCTTCCGGACAGGGGAGCTCCTACGAGCAGTACTTC. Amino acid sequence: CASSPSGQGSSYEQYF.

J is TRBJ2-1 and V is TRBV7-3, with TRBD2 matching 8 bases. CDR1 and CDR2 from the germline V gene are SGHTA and FQGTGA. The CDR3 is 13 amino acids. V was clipped by 6 bases and J by 6 bases; unmatched bases: 4. CDR3: CASSLAGFNEQFF. Here the CDR3 DNA reads TGTGCCAGCAGTCTAGCGGGTTTCAATGAGCAGTTCTTC.

V is TRBV9 and J is TRBJ2-5; D might be TRBD2 (5 bases). The CDR3 extends over 14 amino acids. V was shortened by 0 bases and J by 5 bases, with 11 bases between the two germline ends. Germline-derived CDR1 and CDR2 are SGDLS and YYNGEE. The CDR3: CASSVGGRAETQYF. In DNA, the CDR3 is TGTGCCAGCAGCGTAGGTGGGAGAGCGGAGACCCAGTACTTC.

This clone was counted a single time. This sequence joins TRBV11-3 and TRBJ2-2; D unclear. CDR1 and CDR2 from the germline V gene are SGHNT and YENEEA. The CDR3 runs 13 residues. Trimming cost V 5 bases and J 2 bases, with 6 bases left between them. The CDR3 sequence: CASSRFNTGELFF. CDR3 nucleotides: TGTGCCAGCAGCCGGTTTAACACCGGGGAGCTGTTTTTT.

In DNA, the CDR3 is TGTGCCAGCAGCTTGGGCCTCGAAGGACAGGGGGCAGATACGCAGTATTTT. This gives the protein CASSLGLEGQGADTQYF. V and J are TRBV5-8 and TRBJ2-3; 10 positions match TRBD1. V was clipped by 0 bases and J by 4 bases; unmatched bases: 8. This CDR3 spans 17 amino acids. Germline assignment: CDR1 SGHTS and CDR2 YDEGEE.

V gene TRBV7-2 combines with J gene TRBJ1-2; D might be TRBD1 (6 bases). V was trimmed by 5 bases and J by 1 base, leaving 17 bases between them. Germline CDR1 SGHTA, CDR2 FQGNSA. This CDR3 comprises 16 residues. The CDR3 coding sequence is TGTGCCAGCAGCCCTACCTCCACACAGGGTAACTATGGCTACACCTTC. Encoded protein: CASSPTSTQGNYGYTF.

The genes are TRBV5-1 and TRBJ1-1; no firm D call. The V gene lost 1 base and the J gene lost 4 bases, with 14 bases spanning the gap. The CDR3 has 15 amino acids. Germline CDR1 SGHRS, CDR2 YFSETQ. The chain's CDR3 is CASSLQGEILTEAFF. The CDR3 region has the DNA TGCGCCAGCAGCTTGCAAGGAGAGATCCTCACTGAAGCTTTCTTT.

The V and J genes are TRBV21-1 and TRBJ2-5; no check of the table's D call, TRBD1, against the DNA was made. TRBV21-1 is termed a pseudogene. The CDR3 is made up of 13 amino acids. CDR3 sequence: CASSRQARWTQYF. The CDR3 coding sequence is TGTGCCAGCAGCAGGCAGGCCCGTTGGACCCAGTACTTC.

This chain links TRBV7-9 with TRBJ2-7; 11 bases map to TRBD1. CDR3 size: 16 residues. Germline trimming cut 4 bases from V and 5 bases from J; bases unmatched to any gene: 10. From germline, CDR1 is SEHNR and CDR2 FQNEAQ (reference sequence). CDR3 loop: CASSSGQGVKGHEQYF. DNA for the CDR3: TGTGCCAGCAGCTCGGGACAGGGGGTAAAGGGTCACGAGCAGTACTTC.

This chain uses TRBV11-3 with TRBJ1-2; TRBD1 is a possible D gene (5 bases). Germline values: CDR1 SGHNT, CDR2 YENEEA. Trimming took off 2 bases at V and 5 bases at J, with 12 bases between the two ends. The CDR3 contains 14 residues. In nucleotides, the CDR3 is TGTGCCAGCAGCTTATCAGCCCGGGGGTATGGCTACACCTTC. As protein: CASSLSARGYGYTF.

This chain connects TRBV4-2 to TRBJ1-4; D unresolved. Germline CDR1 and CDR2: LGHNA and YNFKEQ. This CDR3 comprises 15 residues. V shed 1 base and J shed 4 bases, with 10 bases lying between them. This chain's CDR3 is CASSQVSPSNEKLFF. The CDR3 coding sequence is TGTGCCAGCAGCCAAGTTTCACCGAGTAATGAAAAACTGTTTTTT.